This T cell receptor beta chain was documented in a study of a mutant IDH1 vaccine in newly diagnosed glioma (dated by TCRdb to 2020 to 2023). The study in broad terms: Of the approximately 29 treated patients, 62.5% were male and around 40% were female, and a mean age of 40.4 years was recorded. Before enrollment, most patients had been given radiochemotherapy with temozolomide as standard therapy, while the rest had received either radiotherapy alone or temozolomide alone. Six visits were used for peripheral blood collection: V03 (baseline), V05, V07, V10, V12 and V13. For exploratory analyses, longitudinal TCRB deep sequencing was carried out in 25 to 30 treated patients wherever samples were available.

Overall study results and their limits: Immune responses induced by the vaccine were seen in 90% to 95% of patients across multiple MHC alleles. According to the authors, sample limitations meant that analyses of patient blood samples could not be reproduced. PBMC samples for TCRB deep sequencing were selected based on availability. Changes in the top peripheral T cell clonotypes picked up by TCRB sequencing did not appear to be linked to pseudoprogression.

The method was the immunoSEQ multiplex PCR assay. Following the manufacturer's protocol, the hsTCRB Kit was used to amplify rearranged TCR beta chain sequences. An Illumina MiSeq was used to sequence the TCRB libraries. Turning to the authors' computational methods: Demultiplexing, trimming and gene mapping were performed with the kit vendor's proprietary platform. TCRdb took this table from immuneACCESS and kept in-frame rearrangements with V and J called. Such tables lack part of the clones; where checked against another copy, unresolved V genes explain under half of the gap, and the rest is unexplained. Clone size and the V and J calls come from that table; the DNA yielded D and trimming. Across this sample there are about 67,000 clones, with around 83% seen only once. The ten top clones hold about 4.5% of the sample. To note about this clone: Its target antigen remains unknown. Base quality data are lacking; no much larger clone is found one base away.

The time point tag for this specimen amounts to: baseline, week 1 (first vaccination visit). Explained via the paper, the treatment or condition label denotes: pre-vaccination baseline after standard-of-care therapy. The donors had newly diagnosed IDH1-mutant astrocytomas of WHO grade 3 or 4 that showed loss of nuclear ATRX. The samples were drawn from NOA16, a multicentre, single-arm, open-label phase I trial in Germany that tested a mutant IDH1 peptide vaccine in humans for the first time. Blood drawn at visit V03 was used as the baseline sample for immunogenicity testing. Genomic DNA for TCRB sequencing was isolated from EDTA blood with the DNeasy Blood and Tissue Kit. There are 14 amino acids in the CDR3, from cysteine to phenylalanine inclusive. Only the CDR3 portion is preserved as DNA: 42 bases, with reading frame beginning at the first base. Via the germline V gene (reference sequence), CDR1 is PRHDT and CDR2 FYEKMQ. V and J are truncated by 4 bases and 4 bases respectively, leaving an intervening sequence of 11 bases.

Sequencing was performed on peripheral blood mononuclear cells (PBMCs), taken from a glioma patient treated with radiotherapy, temozolomide or both. The chain is made from TRBV13 and TRBJ2-1; TRBD1 might be the D gene, on 6 matching bases. The sequence derives from a woman in her late teens or twenties with glioma. Some clones in this sample may be carry-over from other donors' samples. The sequence in DNA is TGTGCCAGCAGCTCCAGGGGCAATTACAATGAGCAGTTCTTC. Translated, it reads CASSSRGNYNEQFF. This CDR3, with the reference TRBV13 and TRBJ2-1 proteins standing in past its ends, gives the full variable domain AAGVIQSPRHLIKEKRETATLKCYPIPRHDTVYWYQQGPGQDPQFLISFYEKMQSDKGSIPDRFSAQQFSDYHSELNMSSLELGDSALYFCASSSRGNYNEQFFGPGTRLTVL.